The rows below give T cell receptor beta chains drawn from one sample of a study of graft-versus-host responses after intestinal transplantation. Profiling relied on immunoSEQ multiplex PCR, and the TCRdb table lists in-frame clones only, not all of them. The top ten hold less than 0.55% of the sample, which has under 85,000 clones, approximately 94% seen once. Their antigen targets remain unknown. The specimen comprised unstimulated CD8+ T cells sorted from spleen or lymph node cells, sampled before intestinal transplant. The receptors were gathered from a human donor who received an intestinal transplant. Each CDR3 is given with its conserved first and last residue. Each record gives: D gene, V gene, clone size, J gene, CDR3 DNA, CDR3 protein. The D gene is left open where the match is weak. Some rows have no size entry. The others give once, few or many, or a class for an expanded clone.

d_call: .
v_call: TRBV27
clone_size: once
j_call: TRBJ1-1
cdr3_nt: TGTGCCAGCAGTTTTGGGCAGGGGTACATGAACACTGAAGCTTTCTTT
cdr3_aa: CASSFGQGYMNTEAFF

d_call: .
v_call: TRBV6-1
clone_size: .
j_call: TRBJ2-1
cdr3_nt: TGTGCCAGCACGGGGAGTGGTTGGGAGTACAATGAGCAGTTCTTC
cdr3_aa: CASTGSGWEYNEQFF

d_call: .
v_call: TRBV7-8
clone_size: .
j_call: TRBJ1-1
cdr3_nt: TGTGCCAGCAGCTTAGGGTCTCAGAACACTGAAGCTTTCTTT
cdr3_aa: CASSLGSQNTEAFF

d_call: .
v_call: TRBV4-1
clone_size: .
j_call: TRBJ2-5
cdr3_nt: TGCGCCAGCAGCCAAGCGCAAATGGGTCAAGAGACCCAGTACTTC
cdr3_aa: CASSQAQMGQETQYF

d_call: .
v_call: TRBV29-1
clone_size: .
j_call: TRBJ2-7
cdr3_nt: TGCAGCGTTGCGTTAACCGGGACTTTCTACGAGCAGTACTTC
cdr3_aa: CSVALTGTFYEQYF

d_call: .
v_call: TRBV29-1
clone_size: once
j_call: TRBJ2-7
cdr3_nt: TGCAGCGTGTCCCTTCGCTACGAGCAGTACTTC
cdr3_aa: CSVSLRYEQYF

d_call: .
v_call: TRBV6-5
clone_size: .
j_call: TRBJ2-4
cdr3_nt: TGTGCCAGCAGTTACTCGGGAAAAAACATTCAGTACTTC
cdr3_aa: CASSYSGKNIQYF

d_call: .
v_call: TRBV6-1
clone_size: .
j_call: TRBJ1-2
cdr3_nt: TGTGCCAGTCTGAAATGGGACTCCACGAACTATGGCTACACCTTC
cdr3_aa: CASLKWDSTNYGYTF

d_call: .
v_call: TRBV5-1
clone_size: .
j_call: TRBJ2-5
cdr3_nt: TGCGCCAGCAGCTTGGACGGGGGTTTGCAGACCCAGTACTTC
cdr3_aa: CASSLDGGLQTQYF

d_call: TRBD2
v_call: TRBV14
clone_size: .
j_call: TRBJ2-3
cdr3_nt: TGTGCCAGCAGCCCCCTAAATAGCGGGAGGTTCACAGATACGCAGTATTTT
cdr3_aa: CASSPLNSGRFTDTQYF

d_call: TRBD1
v_call: TRBV7-9
clone_size: .
j_call: TRBJ2-1
cdr3_nt: TGTGCCACCCACGGGACAGGCTACAATGAGCAGTTCTTC
cdr3_aa: CATHGTGYNEQFF

d_call: TRBD1
v_call: TRBV27
clone_size: .
j_call: TRBJ1-2
cdr3_nt: TGTGCCAGCAGTCTGGGACAGGAGGATGGCTACACCTTC
cdr3_aa: CASSLGQEDGYTF

d_call: .
v_call: TRBV27
clone_size: .
j_call: TRBJ1-1
cdr3_nt: TGTGCCAGCAGTCACGTCCTGCTGACAGACTTGAACACTGAAGCTTTCTTT
cdr3_aa: CASSHVLLTDLNTEAFF

d_call: .
v_call: TRBV18
clone_size: .
j_call: TRBJ2-7
cdr3_nt: TGTGCCAGCTCACCGTTGGGGGGAGACGAGCAGTACTTC
cdr3_aa: CASSPLGGDEQYF

d_call: .
v_call: TRBV7-9
clone_size: .
j_call: TRBJ2-3
cdr3_nt: TGTGCCAGCAGCCCACCCCCGGGCTACACAGATACGCAGTATTTT
cdr3_aa: CASSPPPGYTDTQYF

d_call: .
v_call: TRBV27
clone_size: .
j_call: TRBJ2-3
cdr3_nt: TGTGCCAGCAGTTTATCGTCAGTTTTACGGCAGTATTTT
cdr3_aa: CASSLSSVLRQYF

d_call: TRBD2
v_call: TRBV7-6
clone_size: .
j_call: TRBJ2-7
cdr3_nt: TGTGCCAGCAGCCCAGGGACTAGCGGGAGTTACGAGCAGTACTTC
cdr3_aa: CASSPGTSGSYEQYF

d_call: .
v_call: TRBV7-9
clone_size: .
j_call: TRBJ1-1
cdr3_nt: TGTGCCAGCAGCTTTCGTGCCACTGAAGCTTTCTTT
cdr3_aa: CASSFRATEAFF

d_call: TRBD1
v_call: TRBV6-5
clone_size: .
j_call: TRBJ1-2
cdr3_nt: TGTGCCAGCAGTCAGGGGACAGGGAACTATGGCTACACCTTC
cdr3_aa: CASSQGTGNYGYTF

d_call: TRBD2
v_call: TRBV27
clone_size: .
j_call: TRBJ2-2
cdr3_nt: TGTGCCAGCAGTTTTCGCACTAGCGGGTTAGCCGGGGAGCTGTTTTTT
cdr3_aa: CASSFRTSGLAGELFF

d_call: TRBD1
v_call: TRBV9
clone_size: .
j_call: TRBJ2-1
cdr3_nt: TGTGCCAGCAGCGACAGACAGGGGGCGGTTTATGAGCAGTTCTTC
cdr3_aa: CASSDRQGAVYEQFF

d_call: .
v_call: TRBV11-3
clone_size: .
j_call: TRBJ2-3
cdr3_nt: TGTGCCAGCAGCCGGGGGACTGACCCCACAGATACGCAGTATTTT
cdr3_aa: CASSRGTDPTDTQYF

d_call: TRBD2
v_call: TRBV4-2
clone_size: .
j_call: TRBJ2-7
cdr3_nt: TGTGCCAGCAGCCCAAGACTAGCGGGAGTCTACGAGCAGTACTTC
cdr3_aa: CASSPRLAGVYEQYF

d_call: .
v_call: TRBV28
clone_size: .
j_call: TRBJ2-7
cdr3_nt: TGTGCCAGCAGTTTAAAGTTCGAGCAGTACTTC
cdr3_aa: CASSLKFEQYF

d_call: TRBD1
v_call: TRBV28
clone_size: .
j_call: TRBJ2-1
cdr3_nt: TGTGCCAGCAGTGTTTACAGGGGATCCTACAATGAGCAGTTCTTC
cdr3_aa: CASSVYRGSYNEQFF

d_call: .
v_call: TRBV6-1
clone_size: .
j_call: TRBJ2-7
cdr3_nt: TGTGCCAGCAGTGAAGTGGCAGTTACCTACGAGCAGTACTTC
cdr3_aa: CASSEVAVTYEQYF

d_call: TRBD2
v_call: TRBV27
clone_size: .
j_call: TRBJ2-2
cdr3_nt: TGTGCCAGCACCCCAGCGGGAGGGCCTCACACCGGGGAGCTGTTTTTT
cdr3_aa: CASTPAGGPHTGELFF

d_call: TRBD1
v_call: TRBV4-1
clone_size: once
j_call: TRBJ2-5
cdr3_nt: TGCGCCAGCAGGACCACAGGGGGAACTTTCCAAGAGACCCAGTACTTC
cdr3_aa: CASRTTGGTFQETQYF

d_call: TRBD2
v_call: TRBV7-2
clone_size: .
j_call: TRBJ2-1
cdr3_nt: TGTGCCAGCAGCTCTGGACTAGACGAGCTCTTC
cdr3_aa: CASSSGLDELF

d_call: TRBD2
v_call: TRBV19
clone_size: .
j_call: TRBJ2-3
cdr3_nt: TGTGCCAGTAGTACCGTGCGGGAGGTCACAGATACGCAGTATTTT
cdr3_aa: CASSTVREVTDTQYF

d_call: .
v_call: TRBV4-2
clone_size: .
j_call: TRBJ2-1
cdr3_nt: TGTGCCAGCGCAGGCGCGGAGGGTGAGCAGTTCTTC
cdr3_aa: CASAGAEGEQFF

d_call: TRBD1
v_call: TRBV30
clone_size: .
j_call: TRBJ1-5
cdr3_nt: TGTGCCTGGAGCGGGGGTGGGACAGGACAGCCCCAGCATTTT
cdr3_aa: CAWSGGGTGQPQHF

d_call: .
v_call: TRBV7-9
clone_size: .
j_call: TRBJ2-7
cdr3_nt: TGTGCCAGCAGCGAGTACTACTGGGACGGCTCCTACGAGCAGTACTTC
cdr3_aa: CASSEYYWDGSYEQYF

d_call: .
v_call: TRBV28
clone_size: .
j_call: TRBJ1-2
cdr3_nt: TGTGCCAGCCGCCCTCCCTCCGATCTTCCCTTCGGCTACACCTTC
cdr3_aa: CASRPPSDLPFGYTF

d_call: TRBD1
v_call: TRBV7-6
clone_size: once
j_call: TRBJ1-1
cdr3_nt: TGTGCCAGCAGCTTCGGGACAGGGGCGAGGAGCACTGAAGCTTTCTTT
cdr3_aa: CASSFGTGARSTEAFF

d_call: .
v_call: TRBV18
clone_size: once
j_call: TRBJ2-7
cdr3_nt: TGTGCCAGCTCACCAGGGTCTCACGAGCAGTACTTC
cdr3_aa: CASSPGSHEQYF

d_call: .
v_call: TRBV9
clone_size: .
j_call: TRBJ2-7
cdr3_nt: TGTGCCAGCAGCGTCCGAAGCGGTTACGAGCAGTACTTC
cdr3_aa: CASSVRSGYEQYF

d_call: TRBD2
v_call: TRBV6-6
clone_size: .
j_call: TRBJ2-1
cdr3_nt: TGTGCCAGCAGTCAAGCGGGAGCGGGTGTCAATGAGCAGTTCTTC
cdr3_aa: CASSQAGAGVNEQFF

d_call: .
v_call: TRBV25-1
clone_size: .
j_call: TRBJ2-1
cdr3_nt: TGTGCCAGCAGCCGGACTGCCTACAATGAGCAGTTCTTC
cdr3_aa: CASSRTAYNEQFF

d_call: .
v_call: TRBV5-1
clone_size: .
j_call: TRBJ1-1
cdr3_nt: TGCGCCAGCAGCTTGTTACAGAGTGAAGCTTTCTTT
cdr3_aa: CASSLLQSEAFF